This paragraph reports one TCR beta chain. It lacks a known antigen. No much larger clone exists at a distance of one base, and base qualities are not known. This sample was included in a study of cytomegalovirus exposure and HLA in healthy donors (dated 2017 in TCRdb). For the wider study: In an earlier analysis of approximately 500 of the donors, roughly 300 Gb of sequence data and 100 million or so unique TCR beta sequences from 150 million to 200 million T cells were reported. The study profiled the T cell repertoires of more than 500 subjects by immunosequencing and related them to cytomegalovirus serostatus. Among roughly 400 genotyped donors of the cohort, an average of around 240,000 unique TCR beta nucleotide sequences was sequenced per donor, of which roughly 17% were non-productive. Among the approximately 400 genotyped donors, approximately 76% belonged to the genetic ancestry cluster associated with self-reported Caucasian donors. About five DR-DQ haplotypes were handled as single units for association and clustering, since linkage in the cohort was strong. To study patterns of TCR occurrence, a later analysis re-analyzed previously published TCR beta repertoires from 666 donors and added high-resolution HLA genotyping. HLA typing covered class I and class II loci at four-digit resolution. The later analysis used no new phenotypic data to find candidate immune exposures, relying instead on TCR beta sequences and their occurrence across donors. A later genetic analysis took genome-wide SNP genotypes for about 65% of the roughly 670 donors and used that subset as a discovery cohort. Every discovery cohort repertoire had been produced on one sequencing platform. Alongside the repertoire data, information on donor age, sex, ethnicity and CMV serostatus was compiled. Along with the roughly 610-subject first cohort, a separate validation cohort of 120 different subjects was used. Typing coverage differed by locus: A, B, C, DRB1 and DQB1 were typed in about 629-640 donors, DQA1 in 522, DPA1 in some 610, and DPB1 in 450 to 480. About 280 gigabases of sequencing data and tens of millions of unique TCR sequences made up an early release that covered under 750 HLA-typed donors. To decide whether each TCR beta V gene segment behaved as functional or pseudogenic, an earlier analysis of fewer than 750 of the donors relied on high-throughput TCR beta sequencing. The study combined high-throughput TCR immunosequencing, statistical association of individual TCRs with disease status, and machine learning to predict cytomegalovirus infection status. The study aimed to test whether signatures of past pathogen exposure could be identified by cataloging public T cell receptors. Overall study results and their limits: In a later genetic analysis, fewer N-insertions in productive TCRs were reported among donors in an Asian-associated ancestry cluster than the roughly 640-donor mean. In an earlier analysis of some 640 of the donors, most TCR beta V segments were observed in productive rearrangements about 90% or about 30% of the time, broadly matching IMGT annotations. In a later analysis, most CMV-associated TCR beta chains were found to appear HLA-restricted, with HLA associations seemingly driven largely by CMV exposure. Only TCR beta chains were sequenced in this cohort, and the absence of alpha or paired-chain data limited detectable features. A further reported finding was that TCR beta sequences accurately predicted the HLA-A and HLA-B alleles for most subjects in the first cohort. In a later analysis, the rate of TCR association differed among HLA loci, with DRB1 alleles having the most associated TCRs and HLA-C alleles having the fewest. At a false discovery rate of 0.05, a later analysis linked about 16,000 TCR beta sequences to specific HLA alleles. A total of 150 to 200 TCR beta chains were listed by the study as associated with cytomegalovirus. The earlier analysis of nearly 600 of the donors excluded some 15 rarely observed V segments, including chromosome 9 orphons, because counts were too low. Because HLA typing was missing for some donors at each locus, association tests included only the typed subset. Across donors, most TCR sequences were observed very rarely, whereas some public TCRs were present in many individuals. Immune exposure information for the cohort was limited to CMV serostatus. Three of the identified cytomegalovirus-associated TCR beta chains were confirmed in vitro to be specific for cytomegalovirus antigens. An association between a missense DCLRE1C variant and V-gene and J-gene trimming of TCR beta chains was found in a later genetic analysis and replicated in an independent cohort. Assigning TCR associations to individual alleles was difficult when HLA alleles, especially DR and DQ, strongly co-occurred. Correlated functional status among segregating V segments might be attributable to linkage disequilibrium, but an unknown experimental factor could not be ruled out. A group of highly shared sequence variants was considered likely to be a technical artifact of the sequencing pipeline. The authors suggested that the approach could potentially be generalized to other disease states and immunological phenotypes. The classifier was reported to diagnose cytomegalovirus status with high specificity and sensitivity in both the original cohort and the validation cohort. In a later analysis, several top co-occurrence clusters were reported to appear linked to parvovirus B19, influenza, CMV and Epstein-Barr virus. The presence/absence analyses assumed that sequencing depth was roughly uniform across donors, and that assumption may not be true. A later analysis found that HLA-associated TCR beta chains were more clonally expanded and had lower generation probabilities than equally common non-associated chains. Some IMGT-functional V segments, including TRBV6-2 and TRBV6-3, could not be told apart with the 87-base-pair reads, so those segments were excluded.

The library was prepared using the immunoSEQ multiplex PCR assay. For the multiplex PCR, a mixture combining 60 forward primers for TCR Vbeta segments and 13 reverse primers for TCR Jbeta segments was used. Amplification of the CDR3 region of rearranged TCR beta genes was performed with a multiplex PCR assay on genomic DNA. On the Illumina HiSeq System, the amplified TCR beta libraries were sequenced as 87-base-pair reads. Per the original workflow: A later analysis counted about 80 million unique TCR beta chains across the 640 or so repertoires, and some 11 million of these chains were shared by at least two donors. Raw reads were error-corrected and collapsed into unique sequences by a nearest-neighbor algorithm in which closely related sequences were merged to remove PCR and sequencing errors. CDR3 sequences were aligned to IMGT reference sequences to assign V, D and J gene segments. Each retained sequence needed at least a six-nucleotide match to both a V gene segment and a J gene segment. Rearrangements were classified as productive when the CDR3 lacked stop codons and remained in frame with V and J, and all other rearrangements were classified as non-productive. Following IMGT convention, CDR3 was defined as the stretch from the second conserved V-encoded cysteine to the conserved J-encoded phenylalanine. Sequences without an unambiguous match to a single V gene segment were excluded from the earlier analysis of almost 600 of the donors. In an earlier analysis of around 600 of the donors, V segments were called functional above 56.7% productive rearrangements and were called segregating when the between-donor standard deviation exceeded 5%. To diagnose cytomegalovirus status from the catalog of TCR beta chain sequences, a statistical classification framework was built. In a later analysis, TCR nucleotide sequences were compared against IMGT/GENE-DB human TR gene sequences so that V and J genes could be assigned. Using the TCRdist pipeline, a later analysis assigned CDR3 sequences along with most-parsimonious VDJ recombination scenarios. In a later analysis, each TCR beta chain was defined by its CDR3 amino acid sequence together with its V-gene family, and reads without a unique V-gene family were excluded. A later analysis removed nearly 600 highly shared, low-generation-probability nucleotide sequences to deal with suspected cross-contamination and a sequencing artifact. In a later analysis, a clonal expansion index for each public chain was calculated from normalized within-repertoire ranks of inferred template counts. In a later analysis, generation probabilities were computed using a VDJ recombination model fitted to out-of-frame rearrangements, and the results were checked against IGoR. Hypergeometric tests were used in a later analysis to score TCR-TCR, TCR-HLA and TCR-CMV co-occurrence, with a repertoire-size bias correction applied to the TCR pairs. To estimate false discovery rates, a later analysis permuted the HLA or CMV assignments 20 times. In a later analysis, co-occurring TCRs were grouped using DBSCAN, and TCRdist sequence similarity was added for clustering within HLA-allele-positive subsets. For co-occurrence clustering, repertoires with fewer than 30,000 or more than 120,000 public chains were excluded, along with five or six repertoires with anomalous nucleotide sharing. TCRdb limited this immuneACCESS table to in-frame rearrangements with V and J called. A share of clones is missing; checked studies link under half to unresolved V genes, and the rest is unexplained. The V and J calls and clone size were taken over from that table, and D and trimming were inferred from the DNA. This sample gives fewer than 150,000 clones in total; roughly 79% of them show up just once. The ten biggest clones cover over 2.5% of the sample.

In total, roughly 710 healthy bone marrow donors made up the cohort. All cohort members were sampled while nominally healthy, although unrecorded immune exposures were likely present. The donor tested CMV seronegative, placing the donor among the 350 or so seronegative members of the cohort. A peripheral blood sample was provided by each donor, and peripheral blood mononuclear cells were used for TCR beta sequencing. Genomic DNA was extracted from the blood cell samples with the Qiagen DNeasy Blood Extraction Kit. CDR3 length: 14 amino acids, cysteine to phenylalanine. Of the read, only the CDR3 DNA is kept; its 42 bases are in frame from base 1. Per the germline V gene (reference sequence), SGHNT is the CDR1 and YYREEE is the CDR2. V is pared back by 1 base and J by 2 bases, with 9 bases lying between the germline termini.

The receptor comes from a male donor in good health and CMV-seronegative. The chain is assembled from TRBV5-4 and TRBJ1-2; a tentative D match to TRBD1 spans 6 bases. The sequenced material came from PBMCs. The encoded CDR3 is CASSLPQGNYGYTF. The DNA sequence is given as TGTGCCAGCAGCTTGCCTCAGGGGAACTATGGCTACACCTTC.